The subject of this entry is one T cell receptor beta chain. Its antigen is still unknown. This sample is part of a study of shared clonotypes between healthy human individuals. Study results and limitations: Clonotypes not shared had lower generation probabilities than those common to all four donors.

A CD45RA+ naive subset and a CD45RA-negative memory subset were split from CD4+ cells. The authors ran the assay at deep level. Across several immunoSEQ plates, the genomic DNA of each subset was split evenly. Here immunoSEQ multiplex PCR was the method, and the copy in TCRdb shows in-frame clones only, minus some. The sample lists approximately 940,000 clones, around 80% occurring once. This TCR derives from a man aged 18 to 30 in good health. The source material was memory CD4+ T cells sorted from blood. Subset here: CD45RA-negative fraction.

CDR3 region: CASSFPSSGNTIYF. The CDR3, as DNA: TGTGCCAGCAGCTTTCCGAGCTCTGGAAACACCATATATTTT. The chain links TRBV7-2 to TRBJ1-3; D is undetermined. The CDR3 covers 14 residues. The germline gives CDR1 SGHTA, CDR2 FQGNSA. Trimming took 3 bases from V and 0 from J, leaving 6 bases between them.